The 25 T cell receptor beta chains listed next were all sequenced from one sample in a study of T cells in Graves' hyperthyroidism and ophthalmopathy. RNA transcripts gave rise to amplified TCR beta CDR3 regions. HTBI primers were used for first-round RT-PCR of the TCR CDR3. TCRdb fed the multiplex PCR reads into MiXCR, producing one record per CDR3 protein. The repertoire consists of a few hundred thousand distinct CDR3 sequences, with approximately 15% occurring once and the leading ten covering 5.3%. Input material: blood. These receptors were obtained from a woman between 18 and 29 years old with Graves' hyperthyroidism.

This clonotype was observed once. It may be a read error: a sequence one base away is much more abundant. The CDR3 nucleotides are TGTGTCAGCAGACCGCCGGGACAGGGGCGTGAGCAGTTCTTC. It translates to CVSRPPGQGREQFF. V is TRBV6-1 and J is TRBJ2-1; the match to TRBD1 covers 10 bases. Germline CDR1 reads MNHNS; CDR2 reads SASEGT. The CDR3 covers 14 residues.

The CDR3: CASSPGTGGSGYTF. The CDR3 DNA sequence: TGTGCCAGCAGTCCCGGGACAGGGGGCAGTGGCTACACCTTC. The V gene is TRBV6-1, the J gene TRBJ1-2; 12 nucleotides agree with TRBD1. V was clipped by 5 bases and J by 7 bases; unmatched bases: 5. The germline V gene encodes CDR1 MNHNS and CDR2 SASEGT. The CDR3 is 14 amino acids.

V and J are TRBV20-1 and TRBJ2-3; maybe TRBD2 (6 bases). Germline values: CDR1 DFQATT, CDR2 SNEGSKA (reference sequence). The CDR3 sequence is 14 residues long. Trimming pared 4 bases from V and 3 bases from J, leaving 14 bases between. In nucleotides, the CDR3 is TGCAGTGCTATTAGGGCGGGAAGTACAGATACGCAGTATTTT. Protein: CSAIRAGSTDTQYF.

This clonotype was seen more than once but under ten times. The chain employs TRBV3-1 and TRBJ1-1; D gene ambiguous. The V and J ends lost 4 bases and 4 bases respectively, with 10 bases between them. Germline CDR1 is LGHDT and CDR2 is YNNKEL (reference sequence). The CDR3 loop spans 13 amino acids. CDR3: CASSLVMGTEAFF. CDR3 nucleotides: TGTGCCAGCAGCCTTGTAATGGGCACTGAAGCTTTCTTT. The whole variable domain, filled in from reference TRBV3-1 and TRBJ1-1, reads DTAVSQTPKYLVTQMGNDKSIKCEQNLGHDTMYWYKQDSKKFLKIMFSYNNKELIINETVPNRFSPKSPDKAHLNLHINSLELGDSAVYFCASSLVMGTEAFFGQGTRLTVV.

This clonotype has ten or more counts. The chain employs TRBV7-9 and TRBJ2-7, with 7 positions matching TRBD2. CDR1 and CDR2 (germline): SEHNR, FQNEAQ (reference sequence). This CDR3 has 14 amino acids. Trimming cost V 4 bases and J 6 bases; bases outside gene matches: 9. The CDR3 loop is CASSSGTTATEQYF. CDR3 DNA: TGTGCCAGCAGCTCAGGGACTACCGCAACCGAGCAGTACTTC.

This clonotype has ten or more counts. The genes are TRBV6-2 or TRBV6-3 and TRBJ1-1; maybe TRBD1 (6 bases). Trimming cost V 5 bases and J 0 bases, with 13 bases left between them. Per germline, CDR1 MNHEY and CDR2 SVGEGT. The CDR3 consists of 15 residues. CDR3 coding DNA: TGTGCCAGCAGTCCCTTGGGGGCCATGAACACTGAAGCTTTCTTT. Protein product: CASSPLGAMNTEAFF.

This clonotype was detected only a few times. The V call is TRBV11-2, the J call TRBJ2-2; the D is unclear. The CDR3 length is 16 residues. Per germline, CDR1 SGHAT and CDR2 FQNNGV. V lost 2 bases and J 4 bases, leaving 14 bases between the germline ends. CDR3 in DNA: TGTGCCAGCAGCTTAAGAAACCCCTGGGGCACCGGGGAGCTGTTTTTT. Translated: CASSLRNPWGTGELFF. The variable domain in full, with the rest retrieved from reference TRBV11-2 and TRBJ2-2, is EAGVAQSPRYKIIEKRQSVAFWCNPISGHATLYWYQQILGQGPKLLIQFQNNGVVDDSQLPKDRFSAERLKGVDSTLKIQPAKLEDSAVYLCASSLRNPWGTGELFFGEGSRLTVL.

There are many counts of this clonotype. CDR3 in amino acids: CSAPGIGRPSGSWGTQYF. The CDR3 DNA follows: TGCAGTGCTCCTGGCATTGGGCGTCCTAGCGGGAGTTGGGGTACGCAGTATTTT. The chain employs TRBV20-1 and TRBJ2-3; 10 bases map to TRBD2. V lost 5 bases and J lost 8; bases outside the gene matches: 22. This CDR3 comprises 18 residues. CDR1 is DFQATT and CDR2 is SNEGSKA in the germline V gene (reference sequence).

In this sample, this clonotype turned up many times. The genes are TRBV11-2 and TRBJ1-1, with 7 bases that match TRBD1. The CDR3 is 16 residues long. V dropped 3 bases and J dropped 1; count of bases not matched to a gene: 8. Germline CDR1 SGHAT, CDR2 FQNNGV. CDR3 nucleotides: TGTGCCAGCAGCTTTCAGACAGGGTCCCCGAACACTGAAGCTTTCTTT. Its translation: CASSFQTGSPNTEAFF. Filled out from reference TRBV11-2 and TRBJ1-1, the complete variable domain reads EAGVAQSPRYKIIEKRQSVAFWCNPISGHATLYWYQQILGQGPKLLIQFQNNGVVDDSQLPKDRFSAERLKGVDSTLKIQPAKLEDSAVYLCASSFQTGSPNTEAFFGQGTRLTVV.

This chain joins TRBV5-1 and TRBJ1-2, with TRBD1 as a possible D gene (6 bases). V was pared by 4 bases and J by 4 bases, with 14 bases between. CDR1 is SGHRS, CDR2 YFSETQ, per germline. This CDR3 is built from 14 residues. The CDR3 protein is CASSTRQDLYGYTF. The CDR3 region has the DNA TGCGCCAGCAGCACGAGACAGGACCTCTATGGCTACACCTTC.

The DNA of the CDR3 is TGTGCCAGCAGTCCCTTAGGCAGGGGGCTGGGTATTGGTGGCTACACCTTC. Its protein product is CASSPLGRGLGIGGYTF. This chain uses TRBV28 with TRBJ1-2; 8 positions match TRBD1. From germline, CDR1 is MDHEN and CDR2 SYDVKM. The J segment lost 7 bases and the V segment lost 5 bases, leaving 18 bases of the junction unmatched. CDR3 length: 17 amino acids.

This clonotype was observed a handful of times. The gene calls are TRBV10-1 and TRBJ2-1; D gene ambiguous. CDR3 length equals 15 residues. Germline loops: CDR1 WNHNN, CDR2 SYGVQD (reference sequence). Trimming left V 3 bases short and J 2 bases short, with 11 bases between. The CDR3 nucleotides read TGCGCCAGCAGTGATTCTCCGACACCCTACAATGAGCAGTTCTTC. Its protein is CASSDSPTPYNEQFF.

This chain joins TRBV3-1 and TRBJ2-7; TRBD2 matches 12 bases. Germline loops: CDR1 LGHDT, CDR2 YNNKEL (reference sequence). The V gene end was trimmed by 4 bases and the J gene end by 2 bases; junction bases not matched to a gene: 9. CDR3 length: 17 residues. CDR3 bases: TGTGCCAGCAGCCCGGGACTAGCGGGTGGGGGAACCTACGAGCAGTACTTC. Its protein product is CASSPGLAGGGTYEQYF.

The J gene is TRBJ2-1, the V gene TRBV7-9, with 7 bases fitting TRBD1. The germline CDR1 and CDR2 sequences are SEHNR and FQNEAQ (reference sequence). Germline trimming cut 2 bases from V and 3 bases from J; bases unmatched to any gene: 7. The CDR3 totals 16 residues. The CDR3 DNA sequence: TGTGCCAGCAGCTTAAAGTTAAGGGGGCTCTACAATGAGCAGTTCTTC. Protein sequence: CASSLKLRGLYNEQFF.

This clonotype has ten or more counts. The CDR3 loop is CASRRDRGHYQPQHF. The DNA of the CDR3 is TGTGCCAGCAGACGGGACAGGGGCCATTATCAGCCCCAGCATTTT. This chain joins TRBV6-1 and TRBJ1-5, with 10 positions matching TRBD1. The CDR3 covers 15 residues. The V gene end was trimmed by 6 bases and the J gene end by 5 bases; junction bases not matched to a gene: 7. The germline CDR1 and CDR2 sequences are MNHNS and SASEGT.

Only a few counts were recorded for this clonotype. The rearrangement links TRBV6-2 or TRBV6-3 to TRBJ1-3; no clear D gene. CDR3 length: 17 residues. Per the germline V gene, CDR1 is MNHEY and CDR2 is SVGEGT. Trimming took off 0 bases at V and 0 bases at J, with 12 bases between the two ends. CDR3 sequence (DNA): TGTGCCAGCAGTTACTCGAGTCGGTCTCTCTCTGGAAACACCATATATTTT. Its protein is CASSYSSRSLSGNTIYF.

The chain combines TRBV13 with TRBJ2-7; TRBD2 aligns across 8 bases. Looked up from germline, CDR1 is PRHDT and CDR2 is FYEKMQ (reference sequence). The CDR3 length is 16 residues. V shed 5 bases and J 7 bases; nucleotides not matched to a gene: 16. Here the CDR3 reads CASSPLRVAGFSEQYF. CDR3 nucleotides: TGTGCCAGCAGCCCCCTCCGGGTAGCGGGATTCTCGGAGCAGTACTTC. The full variable domain, with the rest looked up from reference TRBV13 and TRBJ2-7, is AAGVIQSPRHLIKEKRETATLKCYPIPRHDTVYWYQQGPGQDPQFLISFYEKMQSDKGSIPDRFSAQQFSDYHSELNMSSLELGDSALYFCASSPLRVAGFSEQYFGPGTRLTVT.

This clonotype was recorded many times. V usage is TRBV2 and J usage is TRBJ2-7; D ambiguous. The germline V gene encodes CDR1 SNHLY and CDR2 FYNNEI. The CDR3 runs 10 residues. Trimming cost V 7 bases and J 7 bases, with 8 bases left between them. CDR3 amino acids: CASNGEEQYF. In DNA, the CDR3 is TGTGCCAGCAACGGTGAAGAGCAGTACTTC.

This clonotype occurred a few times. V is TRBV5-4 and J is TRBJ2-7; 13 nucleotides agree with TRBD2. From germline, CDR1 is SGHNT and CDR2 YYREEE (reference sequence). The CDR3 covers 19 residues. Trimming at V came to 0 bases and at J to 5 bases, leaving 14 bases not matched to a gene. The CDR3 here is CASSLVGLAGASRRNEQYF. The CDR3 bases are TGTGCCAGCAGCTTGGTCGGACTAGCGGGAGCTAGTAGACGGAACGAGCAGTACTTC. Complete variable domain (other parts from reference TRBV5-4 and TRBJ2-7): ETGVTQSPTHLIKTRGQQVTLRCSSQSGHNTVSWYQQALGQGPQFIFQYYREEENGRGNFPPRFSGLQFPNYSSELNVNALELDDSALYLCASSLVGLAGASRRNEQYFGPGTRLTVT.

This clonotype was seen a handful of times. V is TRBV25-1 and J is TRBJ1-3; D unresolved. Germline V CDR1 and CDR2: MGHDK, SYGVNS. The ends were cut back, 8 bases at V and 0 bases at J, with 8 bases in the middle. The CDR3 length is 13 residues. The CDR3 loop reads CASVVNSGNTIYF. CDR3 in DNA: TGTGCCAGCGTCGTCAACTCTGGAAACACCATATATTTT.

This clonotype was detected ten times or more. V gene TRBV7-9 combines with J gene TRBJ2-2, with 9 bases lining up with TRBD1. The length of the CDR3 is 15 residues. Germline V lookup: CDR1 SEHNR, CDR2 FQNEAQ (reference sequence). Trimming at V came to 6 bases and at J to 5 bases, leaving 7 bases not matched to a gene. CDR3 loop: CASRPGQGGTGELFF. CDR3 DNA: TGTGCCAGCAGACCGGGACAGGGCGGGACCGGGGAGCTGTTTTTT.

The chain employs TRBV7-3 and TRBJ2-3, with 15 positions matching TRBD2. Germline values: CDR1 SGHTA, CDR2 FQGTGA. This CDR3 comprises 16 residues. After removal of 5 bases from V and 4 bases from J, the junction contained 4 bases not matched to a gene. The CDR3 DNA follows: TGTGCCAGCAGCCCCGGACTAGCGGGAGGGGCAGATACGCAGTATTTT. It encodes CASSPGLAGGADTQYF.

This clonotype was seen many times. This sequence joins TRBV4-3 and TRBJ2-7, with TRBD2 matching over 8 bases. Germline assignment: CDR1 LGHNA and CDR2 YSLEER. The CDR3 consists of 18 residues. J gave up 0 bases and V 0 bases, and 10 bases lay outside the gene matches. This chain's CDR3 is CASSQDLPRLARSYEQYF. The CDR3 region has the DNA TGCGCCAGCAGCCAAGATCTCCCGAGACTAGCGCGCTCCTACGAGCAGTACTTC.

In this sample, this clonotype turned up many times. The rearrangement uses TRBV2 and TRBJ2-7; 7 bases line up with TRBD1. This CDR3 has 15 amino acids. From germline, CDR1 is SNHLY and CDR2 FYNNEI. The J segment lost 5 bases and the V segment lost 5 bases, leaving 12 bases of the junction unmatched. CDR3 protein: CASSHPGTAIDEQYF. Written as DNA, the CDR3 is TGTGCCAGCAGTCACCCCGGGACAGCAATAGACGAGCAGTACTTC. The full variable domain, in which reference TRBV2 and TRBJ2-7 provide the parts outside the CDR3, is EPEVTQTPSHQVTQMGQEVILRCVPISNHLYFYWYRQILGQKVEFLVSFYNNEISEKSEIFDDQFSVERPDGSNFTLKIRSTKLEDSAMYFCASSHPGTAIDEQYFGPGTRLTVT.

This clonotype was recorded many times. The gene calls are TRBV6-1 and TRBJ1-2; the D gene is possibly TRBD1 (5 bases). The V gene lost 6 bases and the J gene lost 8 bases, with 13 bases spanning the gap. CDR1 is MNHNS, CDR2 SASEGT, per germline. The CDR3 has 12 residues. The CDR3 DNA sequence: TGTGCCAGCAGCGAGCGACAGACGGGCTACACCTTC. Translation: CASSERQTGYTF.